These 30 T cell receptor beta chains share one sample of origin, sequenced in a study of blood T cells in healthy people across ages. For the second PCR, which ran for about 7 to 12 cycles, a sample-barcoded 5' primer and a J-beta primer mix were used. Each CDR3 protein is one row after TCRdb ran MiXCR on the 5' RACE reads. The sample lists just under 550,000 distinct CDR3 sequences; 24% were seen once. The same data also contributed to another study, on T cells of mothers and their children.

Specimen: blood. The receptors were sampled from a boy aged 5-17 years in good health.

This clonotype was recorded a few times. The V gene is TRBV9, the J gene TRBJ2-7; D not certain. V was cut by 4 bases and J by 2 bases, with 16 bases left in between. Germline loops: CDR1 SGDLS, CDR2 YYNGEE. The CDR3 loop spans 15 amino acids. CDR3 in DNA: TGTGCCAGCAGCTTAAGCCCGGACCTTACCTACGAGCAGTACTTC. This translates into CASSLSPDLTYEQYF.

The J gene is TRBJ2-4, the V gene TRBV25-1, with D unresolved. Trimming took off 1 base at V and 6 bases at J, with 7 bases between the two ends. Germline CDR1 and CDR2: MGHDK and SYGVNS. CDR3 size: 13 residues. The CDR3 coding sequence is TGTGCCAGCAGTGAATCCCCGGGAAACATTCAGTACTTC. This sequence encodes CASSESPGNIQYF.

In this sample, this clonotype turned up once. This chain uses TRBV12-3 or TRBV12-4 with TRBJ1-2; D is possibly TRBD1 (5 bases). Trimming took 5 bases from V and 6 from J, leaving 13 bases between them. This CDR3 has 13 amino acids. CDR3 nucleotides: TGTGCCAGCAGTCCGAGACAGAGCCATGGCTACACCTTC. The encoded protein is CASSPRQSHGYTF.

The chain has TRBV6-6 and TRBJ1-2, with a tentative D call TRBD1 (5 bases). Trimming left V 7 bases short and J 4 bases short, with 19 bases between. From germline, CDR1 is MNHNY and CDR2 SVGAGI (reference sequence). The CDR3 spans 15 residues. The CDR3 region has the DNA TGTGCCAGCACTCATGAACAGGTTACCTTCTATGGCTACACCTTC. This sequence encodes CASTHEQVTFYGYTF.

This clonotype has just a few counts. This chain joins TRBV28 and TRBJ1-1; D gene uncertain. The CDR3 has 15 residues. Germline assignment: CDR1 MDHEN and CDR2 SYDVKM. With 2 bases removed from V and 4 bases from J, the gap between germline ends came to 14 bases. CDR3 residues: CASSLRQEVVTEAFF. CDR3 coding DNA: TGTGCCAGCAGTTTAAGGCAGGAGGTGGTCACTGAAGCTTTCTTT.

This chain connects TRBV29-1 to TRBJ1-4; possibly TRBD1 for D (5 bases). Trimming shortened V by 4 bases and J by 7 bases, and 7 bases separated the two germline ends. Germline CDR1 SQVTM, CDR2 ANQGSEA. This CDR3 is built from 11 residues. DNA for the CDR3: TGCAGCGTTGTGGGGGGTGAAAAACTGTTTTTT. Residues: CSVVGGEKLFF.

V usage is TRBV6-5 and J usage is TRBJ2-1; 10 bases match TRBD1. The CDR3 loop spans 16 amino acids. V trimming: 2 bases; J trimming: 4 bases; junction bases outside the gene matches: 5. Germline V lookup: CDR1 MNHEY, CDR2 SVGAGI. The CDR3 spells CASSYQRTGGYNEQFF. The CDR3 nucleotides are TGTGCCAGCAGTTACCAACGGACAGGGGGGTACAATGAGCAGTTCTTC.

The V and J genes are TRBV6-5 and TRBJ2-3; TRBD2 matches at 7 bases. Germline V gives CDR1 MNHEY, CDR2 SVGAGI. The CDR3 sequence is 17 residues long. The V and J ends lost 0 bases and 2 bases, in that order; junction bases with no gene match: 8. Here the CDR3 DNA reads TGTGCCAGCAGTTACTCGAGGGAGGGCCGTGACACAGATACGCAGTATTTT. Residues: CASSYSREGRDTDTQYF.

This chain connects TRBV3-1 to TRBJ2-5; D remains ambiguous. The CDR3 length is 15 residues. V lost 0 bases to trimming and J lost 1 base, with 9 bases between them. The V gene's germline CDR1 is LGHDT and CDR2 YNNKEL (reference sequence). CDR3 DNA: TGTGCCAGCAGCCAAGATGGGTGGGTCCAAGAGACCCAGTACTTC. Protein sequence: CASSQDGWVQETQYF.

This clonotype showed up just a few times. The CDR3 spells CASSPGFNTGELFF. The CDR3 coding sequence is TGTGCCAGCAGCCCGGGTTTCAACACCGGGGAGCTGTTTTTT. The V gene is TRBV27, the J gene TRBJ2-2; D is undetermined. CDR1 MNHEY and CDR2 SMNVEV come from the germline V gene (reference sequence). Deletions cut 6 bases from V and 2 bases from J, with 10 bases between. This CDR3 contains 14 residues.

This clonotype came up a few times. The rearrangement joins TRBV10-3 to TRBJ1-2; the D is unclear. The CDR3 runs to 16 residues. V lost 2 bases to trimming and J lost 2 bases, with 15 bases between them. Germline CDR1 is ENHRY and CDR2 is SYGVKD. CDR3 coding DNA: TGTGCCATCAGTGAGCCGATCTCCCGCGGGAACTATGGCTACACCTTC. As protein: CAISEPISRGNYGYTF.

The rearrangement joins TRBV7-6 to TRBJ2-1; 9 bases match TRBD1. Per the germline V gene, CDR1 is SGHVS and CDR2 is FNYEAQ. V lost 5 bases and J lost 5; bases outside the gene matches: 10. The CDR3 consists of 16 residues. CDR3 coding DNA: TGTGCCAGCAGCCTACAGGGGGCGGGAGTGCACAATGAGCAGTTCTTC. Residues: CASSLQGAGVHNEQFF.

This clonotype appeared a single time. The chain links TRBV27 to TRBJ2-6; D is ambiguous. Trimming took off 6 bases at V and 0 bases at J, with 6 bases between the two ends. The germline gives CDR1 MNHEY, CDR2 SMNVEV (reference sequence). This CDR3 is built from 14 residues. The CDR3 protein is CASRTYSGANVLTF. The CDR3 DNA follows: TGTGCCAGCAGAACATACTCTGGGGCCAACGTCCTGACTTTC.

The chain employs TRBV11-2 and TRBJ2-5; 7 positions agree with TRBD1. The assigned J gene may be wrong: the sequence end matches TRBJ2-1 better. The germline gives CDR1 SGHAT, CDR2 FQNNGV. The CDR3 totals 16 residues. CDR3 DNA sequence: TGTGCCAGCGCTGAATGGCCCGGGACAGACTATAATGAGCAGTTCTTC. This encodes CASAEWPGTDYNEQFF.

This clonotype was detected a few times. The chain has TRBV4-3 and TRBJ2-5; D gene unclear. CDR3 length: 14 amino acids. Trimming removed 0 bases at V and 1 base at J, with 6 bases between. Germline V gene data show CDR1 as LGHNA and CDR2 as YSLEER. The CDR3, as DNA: TGCGCCAGCAGCCAAGATAACACCCAAGAGACCCAGTACTTC. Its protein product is CASSQDNTQETQYF.

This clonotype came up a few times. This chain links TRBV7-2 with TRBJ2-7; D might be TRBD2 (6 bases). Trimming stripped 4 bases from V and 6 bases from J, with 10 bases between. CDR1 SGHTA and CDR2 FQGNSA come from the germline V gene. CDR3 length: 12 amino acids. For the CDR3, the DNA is TGTGCCAGCAGCTCCCAGACTAGCGAGCAGTACTTC. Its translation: CASSSQTSEQYF.

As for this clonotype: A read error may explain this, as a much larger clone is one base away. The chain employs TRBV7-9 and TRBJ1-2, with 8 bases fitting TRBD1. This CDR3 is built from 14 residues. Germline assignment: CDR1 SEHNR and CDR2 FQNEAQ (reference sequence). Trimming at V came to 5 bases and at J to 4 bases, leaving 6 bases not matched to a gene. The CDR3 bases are TGTGCCAGCAGCCCCGAGACAGGGGTCTATGGCTACACCTTC. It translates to CASSPETGVYGYTF.

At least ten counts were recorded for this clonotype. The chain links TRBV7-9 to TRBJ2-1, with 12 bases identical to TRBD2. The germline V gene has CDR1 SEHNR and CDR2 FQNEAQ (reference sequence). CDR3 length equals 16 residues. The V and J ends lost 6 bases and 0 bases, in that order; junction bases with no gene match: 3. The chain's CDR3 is CASSSTSGSSYNEQFF. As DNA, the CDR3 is TGTGCCAGCAGTTCGACTAGCGGGAGCTCCTACAATGAGCAGTTCTTC.

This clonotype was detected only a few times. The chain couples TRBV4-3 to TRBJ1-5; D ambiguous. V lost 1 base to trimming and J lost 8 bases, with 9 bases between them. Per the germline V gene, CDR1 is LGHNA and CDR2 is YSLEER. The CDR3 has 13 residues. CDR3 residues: CASSQGPLEPQHF. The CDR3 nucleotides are TGCGCCAGCAGCCAAGGACCCCTTGAGCCCCAGCATTTT.

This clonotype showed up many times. The CDR3: CSAGQVSYNEQFF. The CDR3 DNA reads TGCAGCGCCGGACAGGTGTCCTACAATGAGCAGTTCTTC. This sequence joins TRBV29-1 and TRBJ2-1; 7 bases map to TRBD1. The CDR3 runs 13 residues. The germline gives CDR1 SQVTM, CDR2 ANQGSEA. J was trimmed by 1 base and V by 7 bases; bases with no gene match: 4.

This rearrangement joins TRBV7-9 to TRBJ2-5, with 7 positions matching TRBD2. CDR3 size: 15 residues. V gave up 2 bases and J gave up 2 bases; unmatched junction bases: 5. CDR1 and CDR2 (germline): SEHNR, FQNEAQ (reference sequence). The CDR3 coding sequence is TGTGCCAGCAGCTTATCAGGGAGGGGACAAGAGACCCAGTACTTC. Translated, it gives CASSLSGRGQETQYF.

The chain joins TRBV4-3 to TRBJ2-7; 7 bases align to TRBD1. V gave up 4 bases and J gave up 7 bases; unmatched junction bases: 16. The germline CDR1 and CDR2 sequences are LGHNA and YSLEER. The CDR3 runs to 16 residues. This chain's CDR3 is CASSRITGQNRGEQYF. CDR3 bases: TGCGCCAGCAGCCGAATCACGGGACAGAACCGTGGGGAGCAGTACTTC.

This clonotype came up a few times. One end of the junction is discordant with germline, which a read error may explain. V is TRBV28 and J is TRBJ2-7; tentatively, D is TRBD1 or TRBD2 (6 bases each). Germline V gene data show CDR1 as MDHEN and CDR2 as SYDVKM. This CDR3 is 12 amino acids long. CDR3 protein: CASSYGGYERYF. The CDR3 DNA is TGTGCCAGCAGCTACGGGGGCTACGAGCGGTACTTC.

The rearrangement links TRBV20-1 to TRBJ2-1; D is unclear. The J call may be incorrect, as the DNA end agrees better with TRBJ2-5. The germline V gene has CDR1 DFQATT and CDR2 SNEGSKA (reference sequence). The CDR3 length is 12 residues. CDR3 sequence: CSAREGEETQYF. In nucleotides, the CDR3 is TGCAGTGCTAGAGAAGGAGAGGAGACCCAGTACTTC.

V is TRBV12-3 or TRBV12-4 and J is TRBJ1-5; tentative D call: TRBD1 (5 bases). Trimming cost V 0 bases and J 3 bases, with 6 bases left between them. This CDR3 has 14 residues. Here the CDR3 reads CASSLAGANQPQHF. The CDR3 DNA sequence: TGTGCCAGCAGTTTAGCCGGGGCCAATCAGCCCCAGCATTTT.

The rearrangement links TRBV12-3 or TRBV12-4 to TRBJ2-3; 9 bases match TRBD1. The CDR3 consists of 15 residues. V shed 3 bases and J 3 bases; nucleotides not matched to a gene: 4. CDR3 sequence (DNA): TGTGCCAGCAGTTTCGGGACAGGGAAGACAGATACGCAGTATTTT. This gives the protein CASSFGTGKTDTQYF.

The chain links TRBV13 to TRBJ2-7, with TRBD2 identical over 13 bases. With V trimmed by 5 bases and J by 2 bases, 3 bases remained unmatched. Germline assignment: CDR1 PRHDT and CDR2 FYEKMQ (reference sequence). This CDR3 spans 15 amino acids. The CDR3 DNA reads TGTGCCAGCAGCGCAGGGACTAGCGGGGCCTACGAGCAGTACTTC. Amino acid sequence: CASSAGTSGAYEQYF.

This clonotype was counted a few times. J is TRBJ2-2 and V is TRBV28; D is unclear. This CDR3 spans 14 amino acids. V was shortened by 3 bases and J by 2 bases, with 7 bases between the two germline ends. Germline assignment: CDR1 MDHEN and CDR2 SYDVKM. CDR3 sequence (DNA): TGTGCCAGCAGTTTCGCCCTAAACACCGGGGAGCTGTTTTTT. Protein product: CASSFALNTGELFF.

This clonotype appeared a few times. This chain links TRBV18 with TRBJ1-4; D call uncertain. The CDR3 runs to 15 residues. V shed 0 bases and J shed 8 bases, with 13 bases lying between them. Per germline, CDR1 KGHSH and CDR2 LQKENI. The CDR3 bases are TGTGCCAGCTCACCACCGCCGGGGTTAAACGAAAAACTGTTTTTT. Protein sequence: CASSPPPGLNEKLFF. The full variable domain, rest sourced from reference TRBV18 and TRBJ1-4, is NAGVMQNPRHLVRRRGQEARLRCSPMKGHSHVYWYRQLPEEGLKFMVYLQKENIIDESGMPKERFSAEFPKEGPSILRIQQVVRGDSAAYFCASSPPPGLNEKLFFGSGTQLSVL.

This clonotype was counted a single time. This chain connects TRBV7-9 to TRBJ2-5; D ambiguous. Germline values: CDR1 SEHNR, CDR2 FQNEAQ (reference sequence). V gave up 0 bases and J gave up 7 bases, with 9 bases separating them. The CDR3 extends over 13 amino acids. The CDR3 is CASSLAVSGTQYF. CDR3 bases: TGTGCCAGCAGCTTAGCGGTGTCCGGGACCCAGTACTTC.